This TCR beta chain was captured by sequencing in a study of response to subunit inactivated influenza vaccine (dated by TCRdb to the late 2010s). About the investigation overall: Deep quantitative profiling of the T cell receptor repertoire was used in the study to follow responses to a trivalent subunit inactivated influenza vaccine.

The library was made by RT-PCR. The sample was run on an Illumina HiSeq 2500. The public reads were run again by TCRdb, first through fastp at Q25 and then through MiXCR, and only productive beta chains were kept. Here each entry gathers all rows of one CDR3 protein and keeps the most common genes and DNA. Recorded for this sample are 650,000 to 800,000 distinct CDR3 sequences; about 15% of them occurred a single time. The ten biggest clones cover less than 7% of the sample. Concerning this clonotype itself: Its binding antigen is unknown. No base quality information exists; no much larger clone differs at one position.

The study at large found these results: The authors proposed that each seasonal influenza vaccination may bring in only a limited number of new T cells.

From the cysteine up to the phenylalanine, the CDR3 has a length of 16 residues. The read is trimmed to its CDR3 DNA, 48 bases read in frame from base 1. CDR1 KGHSH and CDR2 LQKENI were looked up in the germline V gene. V lost 8 bases and J lost 1 base, and the count of bases not matched to a germline gene is 9. Rearrangement joined TRBV18 to TRBJ2-1; TRBD2 aligns with 9 central bases. The receptor was derived from a man aged 50 to 60 who received an inactivated influenza vaccine. Donor details come from another sample of the same person, matched by shared clones. Sequencing was performed on PBMCs from blood, taken 14 days before vaccination. The DNA sequence reads TGTGCCAGCGGAAAACTCAGCGGGGGGTCCTACAATGAGCAGTTCTTC. This is translated as CASGKLSGGSYNEQFF.